This T cell receptor beta chain was sequenced in a study of cytotoxic CD8 clonotypes in ibrutinib-treated CLL (dated by TCRdb to about 2021). At the level of the whole study: The cohort included around 15 treatment-naive and eleven to twelve relapsed/refractory patients; 17 were IGHV unmutated. Responses were partial in some 24 patients and complete in 2; after median around 68 months follow-up, around 14 stayed in remission and roughly twelve progressed. Patients were still on ibrutinib when every remission and progressive disease sample was collected. Of the 85 to 95 participants in the trial, about two dozen had longitudinal samples available. Cryopreserved peripheral blood mononuclear cells were collected at three points: before therapy, at response, and at either sustained remission or disease progression. Samples at response were collected after a median of 12 months of treatment, with a range of about 6 to 40 months. On average, each sample yielded 250,000 to 300,000 productive templates and about 94,000 productive rearrangements.

Concerning this clone: This clone's antigen is unknown. No much larger clone is present one base from it, and per-base qualities are unavailable.

Each clonotype received, on average, about 10x coverage in deep resolution sequencing performed on a MiSeq, where the target depth lay between 1 in 1 million and 1 in 200,000 T cells. The immunoSEQ hsTCRB Kit was used to generate the TCR beta libraries. In the authors' own workflow: ImmunoSEQ Data Assistant and ImmunoSEQ Analyzer were used for data analysis, and V, D and J genes were assigned according to IMGT definitions. Clonality, with values ranging from 0 to 1, was calculated as one minus the normalized Shannon entropy of productive rearrangement frequencies. Only overrepresented clonotypes making up at least 0.05% of each patient's repertoire were included in the public clonotype analysis. About a dozen age-matched healthy donor repertoires from immuneACCESS served as clonality controls. The table comes from immuneACCESS by way of TCRdb, which keeps in-frame sequences with V and J called. Part of the clones is missing from these tables; in studies checked, under half for an unresolved V gene and the rest for unknown reasons. The V and J calls and the clone size are those of that table, but D and trimming were determined from the DNA. This sample holds 50,000 to 70,000 clones; 50% to 60% were observed only once. Jointly, the top ten make up 24% of the sample.

The germline V gene supplies CDR1 LGHNA and CDR2 YNFKEQ. Measured from the cysteine to the phenylalanine, the CDR3 is 16 residues long. CDR3 DNA is the only sequence kept; it has 48 bases, read in frame from the first base. Compared with germline, V lacks 0 bases and J lacks 13 bases; bases without a gene match: 13. Beyond this particular receptor, the publication reports: Baseline clonality exceeded that of age-matched healthy donors and correlated strongly with circulating CD8+ T-cell counts. At ibrutinib response clonality went up, during sustained remission it held steady, and at progression it dropped back toward baseline. Lymph node repertoires were not examined, and the timing of sampling was not matched between patients in sustained remission and those whose disease progressed. Public clonotypes were rare and either shrank or stayed stable during treatment, and the rise in clonality at ibrutinib response reflected expansion of private clonotypes.

The time point label here, explained by the study, means: progressive disease on ibrutinib. Roughly 1.8 micrograms of genomic DNA were extracted from cryopreserved PBMCs for TCR beta library preparation. High-throughput TCR beta sequencing was performed on longitudinal blood samples from CLL patients receiving ibrutinib monotherapy. Patients were enrolled in a phase 2 open-label single-center ibrutinib monotherapy trial. This TCR was recovered from a human donor with chronic lymphocytic leukemia. This material consisted of PBMCs, taken at disease progression, from a patient treated with ibrutinib. The V and J genes are TRBV4-2 and TRBJ2-1; the junction holds 9 bases that match TRBD2. The DNA sequence is TGTGCCAGCAGCCAAGACGCTGCGGGGGGGCTATCTAAACAGTTCTTC. Translated, this is CASSQDAAGGLSKQFF.